This T cell receptor beta chain was sequenced for a study of cytomegalovirus exposure and HLA in healthy donors. The primer mix had 60 Vbeta and 13 Jbeta primers. Here immunoSEQ multiplex PCR was the method, and the copy in TCRdb shows in-frame clones only, minus some. The table records roughly 300,000 clones, about nine tenths of them present only once. This CDR3 region has 16 residues. The V and J ends lost 3 bases and 3 bases, in that order; junction bases with no gene match: 7. The germline CDR1 and CDR2 sequences are SGHNT and YENEEA. In the case of this clone: Antigen: not known.

Study-wide points: Apart from CMV serostatus, no immune exposure information was available.

This receptor was identified in a man aged 40-49 years in good health and CMV-seropositive. The sample consisted of PBMCs. The chain combines TRBV11-3 with TRBJ2-1, with TRBD2 identical over 8 bases. This CDR3 is CASSFAGGEIYNEQFF. The DNA for the CDR3 is TGTGCCAGCAGCTTTGCCGGGGGGGAAATCTACAATGAGCAGTTCTTC.